The rows below give T cell receptor beta chains drawn from one sample of a study of cytotoxic CD8 clonotypes in ibrutinib-treated CLL. Here immunoSEQ multiplex PCR was the method, and the copy in TCRdb shows in-frame clones only, minus some. This sample has about 130,000 clones, with 70% to 80% found just once. Sequenced material: PBMCs, taken after 12 months of ibrutinib treatment. The source of these receptors is a human donor with chronic lymphocytic leukemia. Both conserved end residues are part of each CDR3. The D gene is left open where the match is weak. Clone sizes are given selectively: once, few, many, or a class where the clone is expanded.

TRBJ2-1	TRBV18	TRBD2	NA	CASSPPVAGGNEQFF	TGTGCCAGCTCACCACCGGTAGCGGGAGGAAATGAGCAGTTCTTC
TRBJ2-1	TRBV2	NA	NA	CASSDSTRHNEQFF	TGTGCCAGCAGTGATTCGACTAGACACAATGAGCAGTTCTTC
TRBJ1-5	TRBV28	NA	NA	CASSLLVPSVNQPQHF	TGTGCCAGCAGTTTATTAGTCCCTTCGGTAAATCAGCCCCAGCATTTT
TRBJ1-3	TRBV7-9	NA	NA	CASSPIGISGNTIYF	TGTGCCAGCAGCCCCATTGGTATCTCTGGAAACACCATATATTTT
TRBJ2-7	TRBV4-2	TRBD2	few	CASSQDTGTTFYEQYF	TGTGCCAGCAGCCAAGATACCGGGACTACGTTCTACGAGCAGTACTTC
TRBJ2-1	TRBV2	TRBD2	NA	CASSEAGGRYNEQFF	TGTGCCAGCAGTGAAGCGGGAGGGAGGTACAATGAGCAGTTCTTC
TRBJ1-4	TRBV30	NA	NA	CAWSALRFSTNEKLFF	TGTGCCTGGAGTGCCTTAAGGTTCTCAACTAATGAAAAACTGTTTTTT
TRBJ2-2	TRBV30	NA	NA	CAWSPRGGPTNTGELFF	TGTGCCTGGAGCCCACGTGGGGGACCGACGAACACCGGGGAGCTGTTTTTT
TRBJ1-1	TRBV6-1	TRBD1	NA	CATLSDRGISEAFF	TGTGCCACCCTCTCGGACAGGGGGATCTCTGAAGCTTTCTTT
TRBJ2-1	TRBV7-2	TRBD2	NA	CASSPTAGRNEQFF	TGTGCCAGCAGCCCAACAGCGGGGCGCAATGAGCAGTTCTTC
TRBJ2-7	TRBV27	TRBD2	few	CASSPTSDYEQYF	TGTGCCAGCAGCCCGACTAGCGACTACGAGCAGTACTTC
TRBJ2-7	TRBV7-2	TRBD1	NA	CASSLDGTATLKQYF	TGTGCCAGCAGCTTAGATGGGACAGCGACGCTAAAGCAGTACTTC
TRBJ1-5	TRBV19	TRBD1	NA	CASSTRWTGDDQPQHF	TGTGCCAGTAGTACTAGATGGACAGGGGACGATCAGCCCCAGCATTTT
TRBJ1-1	TRBV19	TRBD1	few	CASRRQGEYTEAFF	TGTGCCAGTAGGCGACAGGGCGAGTACACTGAAGCTTTCTTT
TRBJ1-1	TRBV30	NA	few	CAWRGGWNTEAFF	TGTGCCTGGAGGGGAGGGTGGAACACTGAAGCTTTCTTT
TRBJ2-1	TRBV29-1	TRBD2	NA	CSVDGTSVTVPIEQFF	TGCAGCGTTGACGGGACTAGCGTCACGGTCCCCATTGAGCAGTTCTTC
TRBJ2-7	TRBV5-5	NA	NA	CASSSLAGVSYEQYF	TGTGCCAGCAGCTCTCTTGCTGGAGTCTCCTACGAGCAGTACTTC
TRBJ1-1	TRBV28	NA	NA	CASSFWGVVNTEAFF	TGTGCCAGCAGTTTTTGGGGGGTAGTGAACACTGAAGCTTTCTTT
TRBJ1-3	TRBV25-1	NA	NA	CASSGSTGLSGNTIYF	TGTGCCAGCAGTGGGTCGACAGGCCTCTCTGGAAACACCATATATTTT
TRBJ2-1	TRBV4-3	NA	NA	CASSQEGVSSYNEQFF	TGCGCCAGCAGCCAAGAAGGCGTGAGCTCCTACAATGAGCAGTTCTTC
TRBJ2-5	TRBV7-3	TRBD1	NA	CASSLFGDRKETQYF	TGTGCCAGCAGCTTATTTGGGGACAGAAAAGAGACCCAGTACTTC
TRBJ1-1	TRBV27	NA	NA	CASSLRNTEAFF	TGTGCCAGCAGTTTAAGAAACACTGAAGCTTTCTTT
TRBJ2-3	TRBV5-6	TRBD2	NA	CASSFWLAESTDTQYF	TGTGCCAGCAGCTTCTGGCTAGCGGAGAGCACAGATACGCAGTATTTT
TRBJ1-5	TRBV18	NA	NA	CASSPGGANQPQHF	TGTGCCAGCTCACCGGGGGGGGCCAATCAGCCCCAGCATTTT
TRBJ2-5	TRBV15	NA	few	CATSREGKTQYF	TGTGCCACCAGCAGAGAGGGGAAGACCCAGTACTTC
TRBJ2-1	TRBV4-2	TRBD2	NA	CASSRGSGGTDEQFF	TGTGCCAGCAGCCGGGGGTCGGGAGGGACGGATGAGCAGTTCTTC
TRBJ2-7	TRBV7-2	NA	NA	CASSLGQAGSYEQYF	TGTGCCAGCAGTCTGGGGCAGGCTGGCTCCTACGAGCAGTACTTC
TRBJ2-1	TRBV14	NA	NA	CAGSRNRVGEQFF	TGTGCCGGCAGCCGCAACAGGGTGGGTGAGCAGTTCTTC
TRBJ2-7	TRBV27	NA	NA	CASSVQGLAYEQYF	TGTGCCAGCAGTGTCCAGGGGTTGGCCTACGAGCAGTACTTC
TRBJ2-7	TRBV28	NA	NA	CASSMGPSSYEQYF	TGTGCCAGCAGTATGGGACCTTCCTCCTACGAGCAGTACTTC
TRBJ1-1	TRBV12-5	NA	few	CASGLSRQRYMNTEAFF	TGTGCTAGTGGTTTGTCCCGACAGAGATACATGAACACTGAAGCTTTCTTT
TRBJ2-3	TRBV21-1	NA	NA	CASSSGTATDTQYF	TGTGCCAGCAGCTCCGGGACAGCCACAGATACGCAGTATTTT
TRBJ2-5	TRBV29-1	TRBD1	NA	CSYRTGEEETQYF	TGCAGCTACAGGACAGGAGAGGAAGAGACCCAGTACTTC
TRBJ2-5	TRBV28	NA	NA	CASKKHQSQETQYF	TGTGCCAGCAAAAAACATCAGTCCCAAGAGACCCAGTACTTC
TRBJ2-3	TRBV5-4	NA	NA	CASSLGAGATDTQYF	TGTGCCAGCAGCTTGGGAGCGGGTGCTACAGATACGCAGTATTTT
TRBJ2-5	TRBV27	NA	NA	CASTNLAGSSQETQYF	TGTGCCAGCACCAACCTCGCAGGGAGTTCTCAAGAGACCCAGTACTTC
TRBJ1-2	TRBV28	NA	NA	CASSGPGGYGYTF	TGTGCCAGCAGTGGGCCCGGTGGCTATGGCTACACCTTC
TRBJ1-1	TRBV25-1	TRBD1	NA	CASSKTGATEAFF	TGTGCCAGCAGTAAAACAGGGGCCACTGAAGCTTTCTTT
TRBJ2-1	TRBV7-6	NA	NA	CASSSRDGEQFF	TGTGCCAGCAGCTCCCGGGACGGCGAGCAGTTCTTC
TRBJ2-2	TRBV9	NA	NA	CASSVDGTTGELFF	TGTGCCAGCAGCGTAGACGGCACCACCGGGGAGCTGTTTTTT
TRBJ2-7	TRBV11-3	TRBD2	NA	CASSFSGRGEQYF	TGTGCCAGCAGCTTTAGCGGGAGAGGCGAGCAGTACTTC